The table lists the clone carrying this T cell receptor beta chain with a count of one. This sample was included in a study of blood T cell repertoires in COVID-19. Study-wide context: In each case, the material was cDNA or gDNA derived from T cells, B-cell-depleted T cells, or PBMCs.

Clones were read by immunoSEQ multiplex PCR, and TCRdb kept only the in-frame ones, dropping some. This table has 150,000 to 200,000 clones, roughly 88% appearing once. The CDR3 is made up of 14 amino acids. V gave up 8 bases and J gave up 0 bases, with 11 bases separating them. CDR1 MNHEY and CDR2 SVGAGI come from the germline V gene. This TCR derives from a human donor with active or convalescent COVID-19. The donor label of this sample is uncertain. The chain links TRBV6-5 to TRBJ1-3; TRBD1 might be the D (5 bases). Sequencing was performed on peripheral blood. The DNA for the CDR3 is TGTGCCAGCGGAGACAGTCGCTCTGGAAACACCATATATTTT. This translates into CASGDSRSGNTIYF.